Presented here are 9 T cell receptor beta chains from one specimen sequenced in a study of blood T cell repertoires in COVID-19. Sequencing was performed with immunoSEQ multiplex PCR; in TCRdb, only in-frame clones are kept and a portion is missing. The table shows about 70,000 clones, with about 76% occurring only once. Sequencing was done on a sample of peripheral blood. The receptors derive from a woman at least 80 years old with active or convalescent COVID-19.

The chain recombines TRBV6-5 with TRBJ1-2; TRBD1 agrees at 8 bases. The CDR3 contains 12 residues. CDR1 and CDR2 from the germline V gene are MNHEY and SVGAGI. The trim removed 11 bases at V and 7 bases at J, leaving 9 bases unmatched. CDR3 bases: TGTGCCCTCGGGACAGGAACCTTTGGCTACACCTTC. Translating gives CALGTGTFGYTF.

A few counts support this clone. The chain links TRBV4-3 to TRBJ1-2; no clear D gene. The CDR3 is 15 amino acids. CDR1 is LGHNA and CDR2 is YSLEER in the germline V gene. The V end was cut by 0 bases, the J end by 7 bases, with 15 bases between. The CDR3 nucleotides are TGCGCCAGCAGCCAAGAGTCCCAGGCCCGGTTTGGCTACACCTTC. It translates to CASSQESQARFGYTF.

The CDR3 loop reads CASSPPGVLAYNEQFF. The CDR3 nucleotides read TGTGCCAGCAGTCCCCCAGGGGTTTTGGCCTACAATGAGCAGTTCTTC. This sequence joins TRBV25-1 and TRBJ2-1; maybe TRBD1 (6 bases). Between the trimmed V and J ends, which lost 5 bases and 2 bases, there was a span of 16 bases. This CDR3 comprises 16 residues. Germline CDR1 and CDR2: MGHDK and SYGVNS.

This clone appeared a single time. This chain links TRBV7-8 with TRBJ2-5; D might be TRBD1 (6 bases). The CDR3 totals 14 residues. Per the germline V gene, CDR1 is SGHVS and CDR2 is FQNEAQ. The V gene lost 5 bases and the J gene lost 2 bases, with 12 bases spanning the gap. CDR3 DNA sequence: TGTGCCAGCAGCCCCGGGACACTGCAAGAGACCCAGTACTTC. Residues: CASSPGTLQETQYF.

This clone has a single count. V is TRBV29-1 and J is TRBJ2-5, with no clear D. The CDR3 has 15 amino acids. The V gene's germline CDR1 is SQVTM and CDR2 ANQGSEA. Between the trimmed V and J ends, which lost 4 bases and 1 base, there was a span of 16 bases. In nucleotides, the CDR3 is TGCAGCGTTGGCCCTCACTTGCGGCCCCAAGAGACCCAGTACTTC. Protein sequence: CSVGPHLRPQETQYF.

This sequence joins TRBV5-4 and TRBJ2-5; 12 positions match TRBD1. The germline V gene encodes CDR1 SGHNT and CDR2 YYREEE (reference sequence). The CDR3 consists of 14 residues. The V segment lost 6 bases and the J segment 5 bases; nucleotides outside the gene matches: 5. CDR3 sequence: CASTWDRGLETQYF. The CDR3 DNA follows: TGTGCCAGCACCTGGGACAGGGGGCTTGAGACCCAGTACTTC.

This clone was detected a few times. The chain employs TRBV20-1 and TRBJ2-3, with TRBD1 matching 9 bases. Germline V CDR1 and CDR2: DFQATT, SNEGSKA (reference sequence). The CDR3 extends over 18 amino acids. J was trimmed by 6 bases and V by 3 bases; bases with no gene match: 19. The CDR3 loop is CSASTTGTGSSPPDTQYF. CDR3 nucleotides: TGCAGTGCTAGTACCACCGGGACAGGGAGTTCGCCCCCCGATACGCAGTATTTT.

This clone was seen many times. The chain carries TRBV6-2 or TRBV6-3 and TRBJ2-1, with TRBD2 matching over 10 bases. Unmatched junction bases numbered 4, after V lost 2 bases and J lost 6 bases. CDR3 length equals 15 residues. The germline gives CDR1 MNHEY, CDR2 SVGEGT. The CDR3 region has the DNA TGTGCCAGCAGTTACGGCCTAGCGGGGGCCAATGAGCAGTTCTTC. Residues: CASSYGLAGANEQFF.

The chain combines TRBV4-1 with TRBJ1-4; the D gene is possibly TRBD1 (5 bases). This CDR3 has 17 amino acids. Trimming pared 3 bases from V and 0 bases from J, leaving 14 bases between. CDR1 and CDR2 from the germline V gene are MGHRA and YSYEKL. In nucleotides, the CDR3 is TGCGCCAGCAGCCAGGAGAGGGGACTGCCAACTAATGAAAAACTGTTTTTT. Its protein is CASSQERGLPTNEKLFF.